The 6 T cell receptor beta chains presented below share a single source sample, sequenced in a study of blood T cell repertoires in COVID-19. TCRdb's table, derived via immunoSEQ multiplex PCR, lists solely in-frame clones and lacks some. The sample includes over 95,000 clones, around 81% of them seen just once. Sequenced sample: peripheral blood. These receptors all come from a human donor in a cohort sampled during active COVID-19.

V gene TRBV15 combines with J gene TRBJ2-3; TRBD2 matches at 9 bases. Germline V gene lookup returns CDR1 LNHNV and CDR2 YYDKDF (reference sequence). J gave up 1 base and V 4 bases, and 6 bases lay outside the gene matches. The CDR3 length is 16 residues. CDR3: CATSTGSGSGTDTQYF. CDR3 sequence (DNA): TGTGCCACCAGCACCGGTAGCGGGAGTGGCACAGATACGCAGTATTTT. The variable domain in full, completed from reference TRBV15 and TRBJ2-3, reads DAMVIQNPRYQVTQFGKPVTLSCSQTLNHNVMYWYQQKSSQAPKLLFHYYDKDFNNEADTPDNFQSRRPNTSFCFLDIRSPGLGDTAMYLCATSTGSGSGTDTQYFGPGTRLTVL.

The chain combines TRBV7-9 with TRBJ1-2, with TRBD1 matching over 10 bases. Germline CDR1 and CDR2: SEHNR and FQNEAQ (reference sequence). The ends lost 4 bases at V and 4 bases at J; junction bases unmatched: 3. This CDR3 is 14 amino acids long. CDR3 in DNA: TGTGCCAGCAGCTATCGGGACAGGGGCTATGGCTACACCTTC. Translating gives CASSYRDRGYGYTF.

The chain recombines TRBV24-1 with TRBJ2-3; 7 bases fit TRBD2. With V trimmed by 7 bases and J by 9 bases, 6 bases remained unmatched. The CDR3 is 12 amino acids. Germline assignment: CDR1 KGHDR and CDR2 SFDVKD. CDR3 amino acids: CATRDFGGTQYF. The CDR3 DNA reads TGTGCCACCAGAGACTTCGGGGGGACGCAGTATTTT.

The chain links TRBV12-5 to TRBJ2-1, with 8 nucleotides matching TRBD1. This CDR3 spans 16 amino acids. Germline V gene data show CDR1 as LGHNT and CDR2 as FRNRAP. V lost 0 bases and J lost 5; bases outside the gene matches: 6. The CDR3 reads CASGLVIGTGDNEQFF. The CDR3 nucleotides are TGTGCTAGTGGTTTGGTAATTGGGACAGGTGACAATGAGCAGTTCTTC.

The CDR3 here is CSVLSGGPYEQYF. The CDR3 DNA sequence: TGCAGCGTTTTATCCGGAGGGCCCTACGAGCAGTACTTC. The chain recombines TRBV29-1 with TRBJ2-7; possibly TRBD2 for D (6 bases). Germline V gene data show CDR1 as SQVTM and CDR2 as ANQGSEA. This CDR3 has 13 residues. Trimming removed 5 bases at V and 2 bases at J, with 13 bases between.

This chain connects TRBV27 to TRBJ2-7; D gene ambiguous. The CDR3 runs to 13 residues. V lost 0 bases, J lost 6 bases, and 9 bases lay in between. The germline gives CDR1 MNHEY, CDR2 SMNVEV (reference sequence). This chain's CDR3 is CASSLSSVSEQYF. The CDR3 coding sequence is TGTGCCAGCAGTTTATCATCCGTATCCGAGCAGTACTTC.